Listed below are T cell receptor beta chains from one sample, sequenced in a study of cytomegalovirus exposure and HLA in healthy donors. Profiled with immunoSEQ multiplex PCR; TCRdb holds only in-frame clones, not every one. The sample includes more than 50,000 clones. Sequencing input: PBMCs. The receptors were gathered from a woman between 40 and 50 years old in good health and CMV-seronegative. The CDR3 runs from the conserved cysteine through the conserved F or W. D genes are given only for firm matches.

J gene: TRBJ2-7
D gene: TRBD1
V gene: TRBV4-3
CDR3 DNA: TGCGCCAGCAGCCAAGATAGTTATAGGGGACAGCGAATCTACGAGCAGTACTTC
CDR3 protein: CASSQDSYRGQRIYEQYF

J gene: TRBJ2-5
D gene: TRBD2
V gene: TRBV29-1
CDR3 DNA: TGCAGCGTTGCGGGAGGGCCGGGGGAGACCCAGTACTTC
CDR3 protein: CSVAGGPGETQYF

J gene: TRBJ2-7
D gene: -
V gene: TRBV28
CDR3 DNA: TGTGCCAGCAGTTTCCCTATCCCTCGCTACGAGCAGTACTTC
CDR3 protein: CASSFPIPRYEQYF

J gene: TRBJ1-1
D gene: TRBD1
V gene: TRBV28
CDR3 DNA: TGTGCCAGCAGTTCACCCCCGACAGGGCCTGAAGCTTTCTTT
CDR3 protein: CASSSPPTGPEAFF

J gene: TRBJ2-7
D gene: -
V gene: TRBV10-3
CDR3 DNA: TGTGCCATCAGTGAGGGGGAGTTTGCGTACTTC
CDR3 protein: CAISEGEFAYF

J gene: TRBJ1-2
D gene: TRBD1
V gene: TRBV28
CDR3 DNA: TGTGCCAGCAGTTTCACGGGACAGGGGTATGGCTACACCTTC
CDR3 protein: CASSFTGQGYGYTF

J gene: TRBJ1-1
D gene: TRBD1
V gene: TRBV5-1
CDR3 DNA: TGCGCCAGCAGTCTGACAGGGTCAGGGAACACTGAAGCTTTCTTT
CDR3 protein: CASSLTGSGNTEAFF

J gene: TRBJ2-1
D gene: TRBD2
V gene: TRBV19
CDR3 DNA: TGTGCCAGTAGTCGAACGGGACTAGCGGGGGGAGGGGATGAGCAGTTCTTC
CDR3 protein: CASSRTGLAGGGDEQFF

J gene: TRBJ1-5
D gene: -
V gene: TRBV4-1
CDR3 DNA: TGCGCCAGCGATTTTACGGGAAGCAATCAGCCCCAGCATTTT
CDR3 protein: CASDFTGSNQPQHF

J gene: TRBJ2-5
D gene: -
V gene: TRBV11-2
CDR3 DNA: TGTGCCAGCAGCTTAGGGGAGAAAGAGACCCAGTACTTC
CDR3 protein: CASSLGEKETQYF

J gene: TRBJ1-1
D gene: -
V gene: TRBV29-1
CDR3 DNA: TGCAGCGTTGAAGATCCGAGGCTGCTTGAAGCTTTCTTT
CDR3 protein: CSVEDPRLLEAFF

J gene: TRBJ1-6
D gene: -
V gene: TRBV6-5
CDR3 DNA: TGTGCCAGCCAGGGCGCGGGGTATGGAAATTCACCCCTCCACTTT
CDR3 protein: CASQGAGYGNSPLHF

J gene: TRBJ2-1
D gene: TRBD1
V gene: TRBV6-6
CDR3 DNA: TGTGCCAGCAGCTCCCCCGACAGGGGGCTCACGAATGAGCAGTTCTTC
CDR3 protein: CASSSPDRGLTNEQFF

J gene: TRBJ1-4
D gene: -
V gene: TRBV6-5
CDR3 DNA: TGTGCCAGCAGTTACTCGTTCATAACAAATGAAAAACTGTTTTTT
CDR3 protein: CASSYSFITNEKLFF

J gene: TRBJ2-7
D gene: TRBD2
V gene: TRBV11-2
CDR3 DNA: TGTGCCAGCAGGCCGTGGGCTAGCGGGAACTACGAGCAGTACTTC
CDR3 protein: CASRPWASGNYEQYF

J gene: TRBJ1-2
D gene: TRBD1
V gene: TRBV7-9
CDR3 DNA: TGTGCCAGCAGCGTGACAGGGGAGGGTAACTATGGCTACACCTTC
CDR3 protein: CASSVTGEGNYGYTF

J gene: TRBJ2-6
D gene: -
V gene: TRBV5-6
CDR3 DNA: TGTGCCAGCAGCTTTGACTCCTCTGGGGCCAACGTCCTGACTTTC
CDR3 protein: CASSFDSSGANVLTF

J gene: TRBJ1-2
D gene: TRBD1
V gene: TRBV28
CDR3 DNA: TGTGCCAGCAGTTTTGGCGAGGGACAGTTCGGCTACACCTTC
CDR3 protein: CASSFGEGQFGYTF

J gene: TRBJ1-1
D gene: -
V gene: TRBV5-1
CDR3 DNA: TGCGCCAGCAGTCGGTCGCAGGGAATGAACACTGAAGCTTTCTTT
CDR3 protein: CASSRSQGMNTEAFF

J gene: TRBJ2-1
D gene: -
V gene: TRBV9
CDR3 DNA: TGTGCCAGCAGCGTAGAGGAGGGGTCCTACAATGAGCAGTTCTTC
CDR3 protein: CASSVEEGSYNEQFF

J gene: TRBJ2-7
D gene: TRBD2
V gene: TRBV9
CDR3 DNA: TGTGCCAGCAGCGTAGCTACGAGCGGGACCTACGAGCAGTACTTC
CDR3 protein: CASSVATSGTYEQYF

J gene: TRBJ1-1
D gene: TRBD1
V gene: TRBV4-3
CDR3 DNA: TGCGCCAGCAGCCAAGATTTGGGCGAGGGGGCAAACACTGAAGCTTTCTTT
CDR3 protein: CASSQDLGEGANTEAFF

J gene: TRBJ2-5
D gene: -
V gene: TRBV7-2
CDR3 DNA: TGTGCCAGCAGCTTAGCGGGGGGTGAGACCCAGTACTTC
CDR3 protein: CASSLAGGETQYF

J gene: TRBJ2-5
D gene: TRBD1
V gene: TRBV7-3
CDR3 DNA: TGTGCCAGCAGCTCACAGGGGGTACAGACCCAGTACTTC
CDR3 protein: CASSSQGVQTQYF

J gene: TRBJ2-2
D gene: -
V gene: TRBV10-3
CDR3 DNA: TGTGCCATCAAACGGGGGACCGGGGAGCTGTTTTTT
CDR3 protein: CAIKRGTGELFF

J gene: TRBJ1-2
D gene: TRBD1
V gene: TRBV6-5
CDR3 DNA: TGTGCCAGCAGTAAAGGGACAGGGGCTAACTATGGCTACACCTTC
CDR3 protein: CASSKGTGANYGYTF

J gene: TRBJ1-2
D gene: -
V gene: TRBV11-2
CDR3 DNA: TGTGCCAGCAGCCCCGGTACAGGAGGGTACTATGGCTACACCTTC
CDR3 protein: CASSPGTGGYYGYTF

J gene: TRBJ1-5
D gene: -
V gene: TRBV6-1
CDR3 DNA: TGTGCCAGCAGTGTGCGGGGTAACCAGCCCCAGCATTTT
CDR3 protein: CASSVRGNQPQHF

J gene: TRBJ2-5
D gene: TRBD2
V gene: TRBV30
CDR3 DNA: TGTGCCTGGAAGCGGGGGGAAGAGACCCAGTACTTC
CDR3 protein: CAWKRGEETQYF

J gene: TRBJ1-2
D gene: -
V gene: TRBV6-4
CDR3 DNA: TGTGCCAGCAGTGACTCGAATACGGCAGGGCTTGGCTACACCTTC
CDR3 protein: CASSDSNTAGLGYTF

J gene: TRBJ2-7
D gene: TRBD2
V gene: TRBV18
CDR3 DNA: TGTGCCAGCTCACCGGGACTAGCGGGCGCCTACGAGCAGTACTTC
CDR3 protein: CASSPGLAGAYEQYF

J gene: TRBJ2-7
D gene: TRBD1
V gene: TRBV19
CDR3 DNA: TGTGCCTCCGGGCGGACAGGGATGTACGAGCAGTACTTC
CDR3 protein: CASGRTGMYEQYF

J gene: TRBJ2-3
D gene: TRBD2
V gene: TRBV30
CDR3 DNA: TGTGCCTGGAACTCCGGGGGGGCAGGCACAGATACGCAGTATTTT
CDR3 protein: CAWNSGGAGTDTQYF

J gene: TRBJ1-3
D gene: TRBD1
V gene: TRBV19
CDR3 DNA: TGTGCCAGTTCAGGACAGGGAATATCTGGAAACACCATATATTTT
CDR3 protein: CASSGQGISGNTIYF

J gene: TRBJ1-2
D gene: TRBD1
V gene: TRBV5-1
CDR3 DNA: TGCGCCAGCACCTTGACCCCGAGGGACAGGGCCAACTATGGCTACACCTTC
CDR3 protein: CASTLTPRDRANYGYTF

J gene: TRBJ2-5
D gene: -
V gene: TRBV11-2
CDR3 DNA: TGTGCCAGCAGCCCCGGAACTAGGGAACAAGAGACCCAGTACTTC
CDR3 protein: CASSPGTREQETQYF

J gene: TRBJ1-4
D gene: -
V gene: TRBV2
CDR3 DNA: TGTGCCAGCACAGGCCCCACCGGATCTAATGAAAAACTGTTTTTT
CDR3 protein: CASTGPTGSNEKLFF

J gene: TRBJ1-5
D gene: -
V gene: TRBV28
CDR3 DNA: TGTGCCAGCAGAACAGGAACATGGGGCAATCAGCCCCAGCATTTT
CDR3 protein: CASRTGTWGNQPQHF

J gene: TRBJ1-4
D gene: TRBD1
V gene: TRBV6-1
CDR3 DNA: TGTGCCAGCAGTGAAGATCGTAGACAGGGTAATGAAAAACTGTTTTTT
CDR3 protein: CASSEDRRQGNEKLFF

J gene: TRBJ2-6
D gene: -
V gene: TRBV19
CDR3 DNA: TGTGCCAGTAGTACTAGGAACTCTGGGGCCAACGTCCTGACTTTC
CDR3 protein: CASSTRNSGANVLTF

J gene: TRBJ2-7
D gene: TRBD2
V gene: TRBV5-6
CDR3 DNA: TGTGCCAGCAGCTTGGGGGCTAGCGGGAGCAACGAGCAGTACTTC
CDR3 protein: CASSLGASGSNEQYF

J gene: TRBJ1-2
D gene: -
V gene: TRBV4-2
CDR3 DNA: TGTGCCAGCAGACGGACAGATTCCAACTATGGCTACACCTTC
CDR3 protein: CASRRTDSNYGYTF

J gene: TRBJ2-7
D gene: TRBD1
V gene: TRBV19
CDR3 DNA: TGTGCCAGTAGTTCGGCCGGGACAGAGGTCTACGAGCAGTACTTC
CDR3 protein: CASSSAGTEVYEQYF

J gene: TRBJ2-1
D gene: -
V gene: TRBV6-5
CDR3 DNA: TGTGCCAGCAGTTCCGACTGGAGCTCCGACAATGAGCAGTTCTTC
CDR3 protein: CASSSDWSSDNEQFF

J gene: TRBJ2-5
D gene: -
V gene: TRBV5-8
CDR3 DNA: TGTGCCAGCAGCTTGGAGGCAGGGTCGAAAGAGACCCAGTACTTC
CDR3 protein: CASSLEAGSKETQYF

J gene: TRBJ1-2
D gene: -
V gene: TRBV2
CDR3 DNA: TGTGCCAGCAGTGAACAGGGGAGATATGGCTACACCTTC
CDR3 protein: CASSEQGRYGYTF

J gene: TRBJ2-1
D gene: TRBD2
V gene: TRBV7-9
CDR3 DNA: TGTGCCAGCAGCTCACCCCTTGGGGCGGGAGGGCCGAGCAATGAGCAGTTCTTC
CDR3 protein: CASSSPLGAGGPSNEQFF

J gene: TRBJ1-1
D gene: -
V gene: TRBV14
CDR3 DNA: TGTGCCAGCAGCCAAGGCTGGAGCACTGAAGCTTTCTTT
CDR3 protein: CASSQGWSTEAFF

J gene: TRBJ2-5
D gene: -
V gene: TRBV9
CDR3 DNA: TGTGCCAGCAGCGTAGAAAAGAGTGCGTGGGAGACCCAGTACTTC
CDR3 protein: CASSVEKSAWETQYF

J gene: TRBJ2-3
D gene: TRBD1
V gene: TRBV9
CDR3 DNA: TGTGCCAGCAGCGTGGGACAGGGGCTTGGCACAGATACGCAGTATTTT
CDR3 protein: CASSVGQGLGTDTQYF

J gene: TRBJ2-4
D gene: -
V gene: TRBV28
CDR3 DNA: TGTGCCAGCAGTCTTGCAGGGGCTTCGGGAAACATTCAGTACTTC
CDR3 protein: CASSLAGASGNIQYF

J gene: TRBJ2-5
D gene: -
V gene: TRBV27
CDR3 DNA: TGTGCCAGCAGTTTACGGGCGGGATGGGCGGAGACCCAGTACTTC
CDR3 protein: CASSLRAGWAETQYF

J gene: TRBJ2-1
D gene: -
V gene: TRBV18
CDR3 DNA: TGTGCCAGCTCACCCGGGCCGCGGGACAATGAGCAGTTCTTC
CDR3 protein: CASSPGPRDNEQFF

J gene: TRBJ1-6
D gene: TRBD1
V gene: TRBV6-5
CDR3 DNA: TGTGCCAGCAGCCCTGACAGGGGTTCACCCCTCCACTTT
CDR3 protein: CASSPDRGSPLHF

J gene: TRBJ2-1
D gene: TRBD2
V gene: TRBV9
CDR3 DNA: TGTGCCAGCAGCGCCGGACTAGCGGGAGCCCGGGTGGATGAGCAGTTCTTC
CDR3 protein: CASSAGLAGARVDEQFF

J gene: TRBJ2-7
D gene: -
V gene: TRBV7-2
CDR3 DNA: TGTGCCAGCAGCTTTGACAGGTACTCCTACGAGCAGTACTTC
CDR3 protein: CASSFDRYSYEQYF

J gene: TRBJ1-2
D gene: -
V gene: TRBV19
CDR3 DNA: TGTGCCAGTAGGGACATGTCAAACTATGGCTACACCTTC
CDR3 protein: CASRDMSNYGYTF